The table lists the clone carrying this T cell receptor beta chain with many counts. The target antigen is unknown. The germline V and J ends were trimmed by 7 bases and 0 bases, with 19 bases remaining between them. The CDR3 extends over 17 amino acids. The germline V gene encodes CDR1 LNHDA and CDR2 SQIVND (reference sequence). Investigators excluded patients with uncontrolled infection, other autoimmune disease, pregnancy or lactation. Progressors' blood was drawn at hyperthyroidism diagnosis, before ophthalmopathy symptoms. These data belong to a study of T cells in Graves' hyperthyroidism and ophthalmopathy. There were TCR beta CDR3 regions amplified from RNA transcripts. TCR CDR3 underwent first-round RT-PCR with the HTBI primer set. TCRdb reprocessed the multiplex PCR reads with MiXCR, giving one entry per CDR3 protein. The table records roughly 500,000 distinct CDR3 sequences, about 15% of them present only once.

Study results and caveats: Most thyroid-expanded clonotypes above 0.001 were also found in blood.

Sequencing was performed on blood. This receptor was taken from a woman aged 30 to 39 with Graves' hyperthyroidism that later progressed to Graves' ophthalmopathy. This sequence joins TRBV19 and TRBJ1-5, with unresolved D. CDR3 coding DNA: TGTGCCAGTACCAAGGCGACCCACCTTTATAGCAATCAGCCCCAGCATTTT. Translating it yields CASTKATHLYSNQPQHF.